This entry lists 22 T cell receptor beta chains sequenced from one sample in a study of T-cell reconstitution after alpha-beta-depleted transplantation in children. The library targeted TCRbeta and was prepared with unique molecular identifiers. TCRdb called the PCR reads again in MiXCR, with one record for every CDR3 protein. In the table there are around 700,000 distinct CDR3 sequences, under 15% of which are singletons. The material was PBMCs, obtained before TCRalphabeta/CD19-depleted stem cell transplant. The receptors originated from a girl aged 2 to 9 with congenital amegakaryocytic thrombocytopenia, due to receive a stem cell transplant.

This clonotype appeared many times. The V call is TRBV20-1, the J call TRBJ2-7; D gene uncertain. V was trimmed by 3 bases and J by 4 bases, leaving 13 bases between them. CDR1 is DFQATT, CDR2 SNEGSKA, per germline (reference sequence). The CDR3 extends over 13 amino acids. The chain's CDR3 is CSARDGVGYEQYF. Here the CDR3 DNA reads TGCAGTGCTAGGGATGGGGTGGGATACGAGCAGTACTTC.

This clonotype was seen at least ten times. The chain has TRBV5-1 and TRBJ1-4; D is possibly TRBD1 (6 bases). The V and J ends lost 3 bases and 0 bases respectively, with 6 bases between them. The CDR3 extends over 14 amino acids. Germline loops: CDR1 SGHRS, CDR2 YFSETQ. For the CDR3, the DNA is TGCGCCAGCAGCTGGACAGCAACTAATGAAAAACTGTTTTTT. This gives the protein CASSWTATNEKLFF.

This clonotype occurred many times. The CDR3, as DNA: TGTGCCAGCAGTTTGCCCGGTGGTTTTTCTTTCTTT. It yields the protein CASSLPGGFSFF. V is TRBV12-3 or TRBV12-4 and J is TRBJ1-1, with unresolved D. The V gene lost 3 bases and the J gene lost 12 bases, with 14 bases spanning the gap. The CDR3 is 12 residues long.

The chain recombines TRBV20-1 with TRBJ2-3; TRBD2 might be the D (6 bases). The CDR3 spans 14 residues. The V gene lost 6 bases and the J gene lost 2 bases, with 15 bases spanning the gap. Per the germline V gene, CDR1 is DFQATT and CDR2 is SNEGSKA (reference sequence). The CDR3 loop is CSAVGGVTTDTQYF. The CDR3 DNA follows: TGCAGTGCGGTCGGCGGGGTTACCACAGATACGCAGTATTTT.

The table lists this clonotype with many counts. The chain couples TRBV6-5 to TRBJ2-1; 13 nucleotides agree with TRBD2. Germline-derived CDR1 and CDR2 are MNHEY and SVGAGI. J gave up 4 bases and V 3 bases, and 12 bases lay outside the gene matches. The CDR3 covers 19 residues. The CDR3 nucleotides read TGTGCCAGCAGTTATAAAGAGACTAGCGGGAGGCGAGAGTACAATGAGCAGTTCTTC. Translated, it gives CASSYKETSGRREYNEQFF.

In this sample, this clonotype turned up a few times. This chain connects TRBV27 to TRBJ1-5; 7 bases align to TRBD1. Trimming at V came to 7 bases and at J to 3 bases, leaving 6 bases not matched to a gene. The CDR3 is made up of 14 amino acids. In germline, CDR1 is MNHEY, CDR2 SMNVEV (reference sequence). CDR3 sequence (DNA): TGTGCCAGCAAACAGGGGAGGGTCAATCAGCCCCAGCATTTT. It yields the protein CASKQGRVNQPQHF.

The chain carries TRBV5-8 and TRBJ2-1, with a weak D call TRBD1 (5 bases). The CDR3 spans 13 residues. CDR1 is SGHTS, CDR2 YDEGEE, per germline. V dropped 1 base and J dropped 5 bases, with 7 bases sitting between them. The CDR3 nucleotides are TGTGCCAGCAGCTTGAACAGGAACAATGAGCAGTTCTTC. This sequence encodes CASSLNRNNEQFF.

This clonotype was counted only a few times. The genes are TRBV20-1 and TRBJ2-1; D perhaps matches TRBD2 (6 bases). The CDR3 loop spans 17 amino acids. Germline V CDR1 and CDR2: DFQATT, SNEGSKA (reference sequence). V was pared by 3 bases and J by 0 bases, with 18 bases between. CDR3 nucleotide sequence: TGCAGTGCTAGTGACACCTTTGGAGGGAGCTCCTACAATGAGCAGTTCTTC. It yields the protein CSASDTFGGSSYNEQFF.

This clonotype turned up a few times. V gene TRBV7-2 combines with J gene TRBJ2-3; no reliable D call. CDR1 is SGHTA and CDR2 is FQGNSA in the germline V gene. CDR3 length: 16 residues. V was shortened by 1 base and J by 0 bases, with 11 bases between the two germline ends. CDR3 amino acids: CASSLVRAPSTDTQYF. In DNA form, the CDR3 reads TGTGCCAGCAGCTTAGTTCGAGCACCGAGCACAGATACGCAGTATTTT.

The J gene is TRBJ2-4, the V gene TRBV28, with D perhaps TRBD1 (5 bases). Deletions cut 3 bases from V and 10 bases from J, with 13 bases between. Germline CDR1 and CDR2: MDHEN and SYDVKM. CDR3 size: 13 residues. DNA of the CDR3: TGTGCCAGCAGTTTTATTAGGGGTCCGATTCAGTACTTC. Amino acid sequence: CASSFIRGPIQYF.

This clonotype came up many times. The chain employs TRBV29-1 and TRBJ2-7; D ambiguous. The V and J ends lost 4 bases and 12 bases respectively, with 10 bases between them. Germline CDR1 and CDR2: SQVTM and ANQGSEA. The CDR3 covers 9 residues. CDR3 amino acids: CSVGQVAYF. The DNA for the CDR3 is TGCAGCGTTGGGCAGGTAGCGTACTTC.

This clonotype occurred many times. The CDR3 spells CSARRSGQGYLSNYGYTF. Here the CDR3 DNA reads TGCAGTGCTAGAAGGTCCGGACAGGGGTATCTCTCTAACTATGGCTACACCTTC. The chain links TRBV20-1 to TRBJ1-2, with TRBD1 matching 9 bases. This CDR3 has 18 amino acids. Looked up from germline, CDR1 is DFQATT and CDR2 is SNEGSKA (reference sequence). The V segment lost 2 bases and the J segment 0 bases; nucleotides outside the gene matches: 13.

The V gene is TRBV2, the J gene TRBJ2-7; 8 nucleotides align to TRBD2. This CDR3 has 13 amino acids. Germline V lookup: CDR1 SNHLY, CDR2 FYNNEI. The J segment lost 5 bases and the V segment lost 6 bases, leaving 6 bases of the junction unmatched. The DNA for the CDR3 is TGTGCCAGCAGCCTAGCGGGTTTCCACGAGCAGTACTTC. Protein: CASSLAGFHEQYF. Full variable domain (remainder filled in from reference TRBV2 and TRBJ2-7): EPEVTQTPSHQVTQMGQEVILRCVPISNHLYFYWYRQILGQKVEFLVSFYNNEISEKSEIFDDQFSVERPDGSNFTLKIRSTKLEDSAMYFCASSLAGFHEQYFGPGTRLTVT.

This clonotype was seen many times. The V and J genes are TRBV9 and TRBJ1-5; D is undetermined. Germline V gives CDR1 SGDLS, CDR2 YYNGEE. This CDR3 is built from 13 residues. The germline V and J ends were trimmed by 0 bases and 6 bases, with 7 bases remaining between them. The CDR3 bases are TGTGCCAGCAGCGTAGGAGGAGGTCAGCCCCAGCATTTT. Residues: CASSVGGGQPQHF.

This clonotype has ten or more counts. The chain carries TRBV5-1 and TRBJ1-5; the match to TRBD1 covers 8 bases. The CDR3 has 17 residues. CDR1 is SGHRS and CDR2 is YFSETQ in the germline V gene. The V and J ends lost 7 bases and 0 bases, in that order; junction bases with no gene match: 12. The CDR3 reads CASGIRGQANSNQPQHF. The CDR3 DNA reads TGCGCCAGCGGCATACGGGGACAGGCAAATAGCAATCAGCCCCAGCATTTT.

The CDR3 coding sequence is TGTGCCAGCAGCTCCCGACTAGCGGGAGGGGTAGAGACCCAGTACTTC. This gives the protein CASSSRLAGGVETQYF. The V gene is TRBV5-4, the J gene TRBJ2-5; 14 positions agree with TRBD2. V was pared by 3 bases and J by 4 bases, with 5 bases of the junction left unmatched. The V gene's germline CDR1 is SGHNT and CDR2 YYREEE (reference sequence). The CDR3 extends over 16 amino acids. Variable domain in full (rest from reference TRBV5-4 and TRBJ2-5): ETGVTQSPTHLIKTRGQQVTLRCSSQSGHNTVSWYQQALGQGPQFIFQYYREEENGRGNFPPRFSGLQFPNYSSELNVNALELDDSALYLCASSSRLAGGVETQYFGPGTRLLVL.

This chain links TRBV7-9 with TRBJ2-4; perhaps TRBD2 as D (7 bases). Germline loops: CDR1 SEHNR, CDR2 FQNEAQ (reference sequence). The CDR3 consists of 15 residues. Trimming cost V 8 bases and J 0 bases, with 14 bases left between them. The CDR3 reads CASRGGVGAKNIQYF. DNA of the CDR3: TGTGCCAGCCGAGGGGGGGTTGGAGCCAAAAACATTCAGTACTTC.

This clonotype occurred a few times. This sequence joins TRBV6-5 and TRBJ1-3; D unclear. The germline gives CDR1 MNHEY, CDR2 SVGAGI. V was clipped by 7 bases and J by 8 bases, with 9 bases between them. This CDR3 is 11 amino acids long. Written as DNA, the CDR3 is TGTGCCAGCACCCGAGGAGACACCATATATTTT. Its protein product is CASTRGDTIYF.

The table lists this clonotype with a few counts. The chain links TRBV5-6 to TRBJ2-1, with TRBD2 matching over 11 bases. Trimming cost V 0 bases and J 6 bases; bases outside gene matches: 2. In germline, CDR1 is SGHDT, CDR2 YYEEEE. CDR3 size: 15 residues. Here the CDR3 reads CASSLGLAGINEQFF. The CDR3 bases are TGTGCCAGCAGCTTGGGACTAGCGGGAATCAATGAGCAGTTCTTC.

The chain couples TRBV5-1 to TRBJ2-2; the D gene is possibly TRBD1 (6 bases). Germline V gene data show CDR1 as SGHRS and CDR2 as YFSETQ. This CDR3 region has 15 residues. V lost 4 bases, J lost 3 bases, and 13 bases lay in between. The CDR3: CASSLYGQYTGELFF. The CDR3 DNA reads TGCGCCAGCAGCCTGTACGGACAGTACACCGGGGAGCTGTTTTTT. Looking up the rest from reference TRBV5-1 and TRBJ2-2 gives the full variable domain: KAGVTQTPRYLIKTRGQQVTLSCSPISGHRSVSWYQQTPGQGLQFLFEYFSETQRNKGNFPGRFSGRQFSNSRSEMNVSTLELGDSALYLCASSLYGQYTGELFFGEGSRLTVL.

This clonotype was recorded a few times. V and J are TRBV7-9 and TRBJ2-7; D is unclear. V lost 5 bases and J lost 2, with 13 bases in between. This CDR3 comprises 14 residues. CDR1 and CDR2 from the germline V gene are SEHNR and FQNEAQ (reference sequence). The CDR3 bases are TGTGCCAGCAGCGGTGACACTCCGGCCTACGAGCAGTACTTC. It codes for CASSGDTPAYEQYF.

This clonotype was recorded at least ten times. The genes are TRBV29-1 and TRBJ1-1, with 8 bases fitting TRBD1. The V gene end was trimmed by 1 base and the J gene end by 5 bases; junction bases not matched to a gene: 3. Germline V gene lookup returns CDR1 SQVTM and CDR2 ANQGSEA. The CDR3 covers 13 residues. The CDR3 here is CSVEGRGRTEAFF. CDR3 sequence (DNA): TGCAGCGTTGAAGGCAGGGGGCGGACTGAAGCTTTCTTT.